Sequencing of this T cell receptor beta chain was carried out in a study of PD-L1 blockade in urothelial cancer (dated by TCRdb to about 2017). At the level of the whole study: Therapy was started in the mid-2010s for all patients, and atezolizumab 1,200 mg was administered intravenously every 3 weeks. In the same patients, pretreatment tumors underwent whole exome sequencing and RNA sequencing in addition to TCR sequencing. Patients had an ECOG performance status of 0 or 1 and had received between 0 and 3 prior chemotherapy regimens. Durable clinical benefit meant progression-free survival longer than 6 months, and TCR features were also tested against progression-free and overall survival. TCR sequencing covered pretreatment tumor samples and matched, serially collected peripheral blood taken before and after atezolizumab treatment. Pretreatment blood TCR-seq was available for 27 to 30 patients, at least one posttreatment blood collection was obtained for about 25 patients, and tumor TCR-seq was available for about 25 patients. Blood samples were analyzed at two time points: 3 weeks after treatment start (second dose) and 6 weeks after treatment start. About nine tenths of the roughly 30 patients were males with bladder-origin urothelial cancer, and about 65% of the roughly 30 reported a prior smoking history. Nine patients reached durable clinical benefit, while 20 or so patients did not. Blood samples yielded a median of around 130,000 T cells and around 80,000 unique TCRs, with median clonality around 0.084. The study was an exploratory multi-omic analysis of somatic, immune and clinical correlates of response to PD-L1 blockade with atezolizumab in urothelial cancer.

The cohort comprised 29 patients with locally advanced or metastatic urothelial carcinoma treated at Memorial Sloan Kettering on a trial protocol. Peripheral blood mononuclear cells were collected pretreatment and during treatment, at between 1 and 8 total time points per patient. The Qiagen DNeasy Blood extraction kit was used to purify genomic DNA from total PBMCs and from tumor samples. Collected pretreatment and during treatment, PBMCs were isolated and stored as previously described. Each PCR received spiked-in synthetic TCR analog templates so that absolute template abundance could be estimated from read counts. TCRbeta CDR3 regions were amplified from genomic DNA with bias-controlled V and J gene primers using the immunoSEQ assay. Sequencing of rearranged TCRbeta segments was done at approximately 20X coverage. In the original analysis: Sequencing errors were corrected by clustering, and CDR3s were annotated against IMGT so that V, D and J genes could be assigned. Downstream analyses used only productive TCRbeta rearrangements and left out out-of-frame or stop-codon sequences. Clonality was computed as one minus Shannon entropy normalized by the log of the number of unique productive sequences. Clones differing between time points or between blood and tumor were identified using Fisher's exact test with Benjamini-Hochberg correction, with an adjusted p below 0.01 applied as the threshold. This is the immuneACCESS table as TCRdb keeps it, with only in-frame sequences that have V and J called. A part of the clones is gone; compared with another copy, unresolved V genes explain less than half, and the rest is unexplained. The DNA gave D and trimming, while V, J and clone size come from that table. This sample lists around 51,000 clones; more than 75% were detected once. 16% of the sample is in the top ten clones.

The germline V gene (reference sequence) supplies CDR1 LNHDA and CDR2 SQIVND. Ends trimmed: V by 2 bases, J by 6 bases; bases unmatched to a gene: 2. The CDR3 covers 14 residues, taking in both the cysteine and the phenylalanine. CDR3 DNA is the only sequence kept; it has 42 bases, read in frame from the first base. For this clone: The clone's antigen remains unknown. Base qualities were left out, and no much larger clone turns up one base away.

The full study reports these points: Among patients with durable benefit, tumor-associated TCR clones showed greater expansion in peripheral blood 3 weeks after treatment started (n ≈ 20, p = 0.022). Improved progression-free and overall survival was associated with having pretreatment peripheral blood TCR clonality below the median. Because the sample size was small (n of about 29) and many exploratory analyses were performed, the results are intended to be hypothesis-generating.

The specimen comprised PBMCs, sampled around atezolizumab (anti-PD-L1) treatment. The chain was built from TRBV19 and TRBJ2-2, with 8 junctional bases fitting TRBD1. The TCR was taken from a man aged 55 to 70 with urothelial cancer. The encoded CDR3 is CASSITGGPGELFF. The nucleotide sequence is TGTGCCAGTAGTATAACAGGGGGACCCGGGGAGCTGTTTTTT.